This T cell receptor (beta chain) was identified in a study of blood T cell repertoires in COVID-19. Whole-study context: T cells, B-cell-depleted T cells, or PBMCs provided the cDNA or gDNA that served as material.

V lost 0 bases and J lost 4, with 14 bases in between. The CDR3 runs to 16 residues. The germline CDR1 and CDR2 sequences are MGHRA and YSYEKL. Using immunoSEQ multiplex PCR, the repertoire was profiled, and TCRdb retains in-frame clones only, with some absent. The sample records some 150,000 clones, approximately 82% being singletons. The sample comprised peripheral blood. This clonotype was obtained from a woman aged 45 to 65 with acute or convalescent COVID-19. The chain recombines TRBV4-1 with TRBJ2-3; maybe TRBD2 (6 bases). The CDR3 sequence: CASSQDAGKKADTQYF. The CDR3 nucleotides are TGCGCCAGCAGCCAAGATGCGGGAAAGAAGGCAGATACGCAGTATTTT.